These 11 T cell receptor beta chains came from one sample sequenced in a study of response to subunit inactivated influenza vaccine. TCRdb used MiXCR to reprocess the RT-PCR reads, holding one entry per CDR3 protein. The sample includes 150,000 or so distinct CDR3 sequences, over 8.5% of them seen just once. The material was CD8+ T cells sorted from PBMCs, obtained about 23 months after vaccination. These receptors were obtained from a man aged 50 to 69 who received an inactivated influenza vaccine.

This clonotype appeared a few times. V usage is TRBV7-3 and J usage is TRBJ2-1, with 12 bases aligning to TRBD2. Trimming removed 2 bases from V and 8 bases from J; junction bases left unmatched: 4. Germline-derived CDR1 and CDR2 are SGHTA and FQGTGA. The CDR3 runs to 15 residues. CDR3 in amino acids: CASSLLAGGPDEQFF. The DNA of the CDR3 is TGTGCCAGCAGCTTACTAGCGGGAGGGCCTGATGAGCAGTTCTTC.

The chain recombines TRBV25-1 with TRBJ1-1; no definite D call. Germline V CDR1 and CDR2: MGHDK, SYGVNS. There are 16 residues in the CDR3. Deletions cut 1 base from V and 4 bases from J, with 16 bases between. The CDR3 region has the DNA TGTGCCAGCAGTGAATTCGCAGGCGGCCCAAGCACTGAAGCTTTCTTT. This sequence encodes CASSEFAGGPSTEAFF.

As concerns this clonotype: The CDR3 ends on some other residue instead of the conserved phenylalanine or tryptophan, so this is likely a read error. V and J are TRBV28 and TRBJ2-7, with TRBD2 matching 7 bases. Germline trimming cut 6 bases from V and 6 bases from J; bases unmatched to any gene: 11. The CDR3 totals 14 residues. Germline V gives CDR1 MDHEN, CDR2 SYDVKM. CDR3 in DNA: TGTGCCAGCAGATTAGCGGGCAACCCCTCCGAGCAGTACTCC. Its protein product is CASRLAGNPSEQYS.

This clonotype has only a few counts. The CDR3 loop is CAISDGQGFYSNQPQHF. DNA of the CDR3: TGTGCCATCAGTGATGGACAGGGTTTTTATAGCAATCAGCCCCAGCATTTT. The gene calls are TRBV10-3 and TRBJ1-5; 8 bases fit TRBD1. V was clipped by 3 bases and J by 0 bases; unmatched bases: 7. Germline values: CDR1 ENHRY, CDR2 SYGVKD. The CDR3 extends over 17 amino acids.

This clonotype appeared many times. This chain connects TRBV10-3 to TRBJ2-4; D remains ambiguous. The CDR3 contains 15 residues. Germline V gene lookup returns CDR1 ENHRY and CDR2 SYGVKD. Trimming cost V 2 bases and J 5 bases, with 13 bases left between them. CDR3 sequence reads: CAISEMWSSENIQYF. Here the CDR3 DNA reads TGTGCCATCAGTGAGATGTGGAGCTCCGAAAACATTCAGTACTTC.

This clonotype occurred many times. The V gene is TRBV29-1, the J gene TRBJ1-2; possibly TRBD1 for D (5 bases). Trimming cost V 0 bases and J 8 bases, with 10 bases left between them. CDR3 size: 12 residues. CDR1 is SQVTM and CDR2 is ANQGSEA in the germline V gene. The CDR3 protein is CSVEDLGEGYTF. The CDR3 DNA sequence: TGCAGCGTTGAAGATCTGGGGGAGGGCTACACCTTC.

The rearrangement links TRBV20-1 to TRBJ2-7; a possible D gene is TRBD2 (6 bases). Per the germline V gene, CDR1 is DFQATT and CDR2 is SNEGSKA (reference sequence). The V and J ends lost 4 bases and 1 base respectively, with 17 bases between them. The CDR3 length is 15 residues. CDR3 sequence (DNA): TGCAGTGCTACCCCTAGCGAGGAGTTATCCTACGAGCAGTACTTC. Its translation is CSATPSEELSYEQYF.

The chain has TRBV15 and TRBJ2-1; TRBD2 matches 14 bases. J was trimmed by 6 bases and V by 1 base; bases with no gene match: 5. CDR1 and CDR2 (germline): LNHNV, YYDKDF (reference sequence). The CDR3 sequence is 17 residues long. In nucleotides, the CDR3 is TGTGCCACCAGCAGAGGACTAGCGGGGGGGATCCCCAATGAGCAGTTCTTC. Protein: CATSRGLAGGIPNEQFF.

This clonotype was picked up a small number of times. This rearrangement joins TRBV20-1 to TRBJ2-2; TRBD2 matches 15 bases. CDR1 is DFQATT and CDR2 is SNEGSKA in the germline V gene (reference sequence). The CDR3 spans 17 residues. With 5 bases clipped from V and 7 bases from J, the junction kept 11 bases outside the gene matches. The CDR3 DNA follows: TGCAGTGCTGCTAACGCCGGGACTAGCGGGAGGATCGGGGAGCTGTTTTTT. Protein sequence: CSAANAGTSGRIGELFF.

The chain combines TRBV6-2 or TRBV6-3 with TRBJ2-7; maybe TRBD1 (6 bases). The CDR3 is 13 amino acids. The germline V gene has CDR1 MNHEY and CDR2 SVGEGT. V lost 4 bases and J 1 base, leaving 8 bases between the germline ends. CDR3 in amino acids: CASSSTGSYEQYF. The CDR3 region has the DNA TGTGCCAGCAGTTCGACAGGTTCCTACGAGCAGTACTTC.

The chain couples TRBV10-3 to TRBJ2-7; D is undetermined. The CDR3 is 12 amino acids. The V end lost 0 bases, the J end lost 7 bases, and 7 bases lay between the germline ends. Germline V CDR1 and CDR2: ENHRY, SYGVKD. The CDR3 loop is CAISESIGEQYF. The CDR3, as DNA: TGTGCCATCAGTGAGTCGATTGGGGAGCAGTACTTC.